These T cell receptor beta chains were read from a single sample in a study of long-term antiretroviral therapy in people with HIV. Produced via immunoSEQ multiplex PCR; TCRdb's table is partial and in-frame only. The sample yields some 29,000 clones, just under 80% seen once. The specimen was unsorted PBMCs, collected 1.5 years before starting antiretroviral therapy. The receptors were gathered from a young man with HIV. The CDR3 runs from the conserved cysteine through the conserved F or W. The D gene is left open where the match is weak. Not all rows give a size; the values are once, few, many and, for expanded clones, a class.

d_call,v_call,j_call,clone_size,cdr3_nt,cdr3_aa
NA,TRBV5-6,TRBJ2-3,NA,TGTGCCAGCAGCTCAACGTCGGCCAGAGGAGATACGCAGTATTTT,CASSSTSARGDTQYF
NA,TRBV10-3,TRBJ1-2,once,TGTGCCATCAATTCGGACGGGGAAGACAGATTCAGTGGCTACACCTTC,CAINSDGEDRFSGYTF
NA,TRBV12-2,TRBJ1-5,NA,TGTGCAAGTCGCTGCCCTGGCTTCGATGGGGTTGAGAACAATCAGCCCCAGCATTTT,CASRCPGFDGVENNQPQHF
TRBD1,TRBV18,TRBJ1-2,NA,TGTGCCAGCTCACTAACCGGGACAGAGTATGGCTACACCTTC,CASSLTGTEYGYTF
TRBD2,TRBV7-2,TRBJ2-3,few,TGTGCCAGCAGCTGGACTAGCGGGATCACAGATACGCAGTATTTT,CASSWTSGITDTQYF
NA,TRBV6-6,TRBJ2-7,NA,TGTGCCAGCGGGGGAGCGGAGAGGTCTTGGCGCTACGAGCAGTACTTC,CASGGAERSWRYEQYF
TRBD2,TRBV18,TRBJ2-7,NA,TGTGCCAGCTCACGTAGCGGGGGGTCCTACGAGCAGTACTTC,CASSRSGGSYEQYF
NA,TRBV5-4,TRBJ2-1,NA,TGTGCCAGCAGCTCAACTAGCTCCAACTCCTACAATGAGCAGTTCTTC,CASSSTSSNSYNEQFF
NA,TRBV7-9,TRBJ1-1,NA,TGTGCCAGCAGCTTAGCGCGGGCGGAGAACACTGAAGCTTTCTTT,CASSLARAENTEAFF
TRBD1,TRBV7-9,TRBJ2-4,once,TGTGCCAGCAGCTTACTCCGGGACAGGGGTGCCAAAAACATTCAGTACTTC,CASSLLRDRGAKNIQYF
NA,TRBV7-9,TRBJ2-2,NA,TGTGCCATCGAAGGGACTTCGAACACCGGGGAGCTGTTTTTT,CAIEGTSNTGELFF
TRBD1,TRBV7-9,TRBJ2-7,few,TGTGCCAGCAGCCGGGACAGCTCCTACGAGCAGTACTTC,CASSRDSSYEQYF
TRBD1,TRBV7-8,TRBJ1-1,NA,TGTGCCAGCAGCTTGGGGACAGCTAACACTGAAGCTTTCTTT,CASSLGTANTEAFF
NA,TRBV7-9,TRBJ2-2,NA,TGTGCCAGCAGCTACGTCCAGGGAAGGGAGCTGTTTTTT,CASSYVQGRELFF
NA,TRBV19,TRBJ1-5,once,TGTGCCAGTAGTATTGGGACAATAAGCAATCAGCCCCAGCATTTT,CASSIGTISNQPQHF
TRBD2,TRBV27,TRBJ2-1,NA,TGTGCCAGCAGTGCCACTAGCGGGGGGTCGGGTGAGCAGTTCTTC,CASSATSGGSGEQFF
TRBD2,TRBV19,TRBJ2-3,NA,TGTGCCAGTAGTGCCACCTCTAGCGGGGGATTGACAGATACGCAGTATTTT,CASSATSSGGLTDTQYF
NA,TRBV6-6,TRBJ2-1,NA,TGTGCCAGCAGTACGGACTTGTACAATGAGCAGTTCTTC,CASSTDLYNEQFF
NA,TRBV10-2,TRBJ2-7,NA,TGCGCCAGCAGTGAGCCGAATCGGGACAATTCCTACGAGCAGTACTTC,CASSEPNRDNSYEQYF
NA,TRBV19,TRBJ2-7,NA,TGTGCCAGTAGTTCTAGCGCCAACTCCTACGAGCAGTACTTC,CASSSSANSYEQYF
TRBD1,TRBV11-2,TRBJ1-1,NA,TGTGCCAGCAGCTTAGGGGACAGTAGCCAGGTGAACACTGAAGCTTTCTTT,CASSLGDSSQVNTEAFF
NA,TRBV4-2,TRBJ2-1,NA,TGTGCCAGCAACCAAGGTTCGGTGTCACAACCCGAGCAGTTCTTC,CASNQGSVSQPEQFF
TRBD1,TRBV6-5,TRBJ2-2,NA,TGTGCCAGCAGGGGGACAGTCACCGGGGAGCTGTTTTTT,CASRGTVTGELFF
TRBD2,TRBV5-5,TRBJ2-7,NA,TGTGCCAGCAGCTTGACTAGCGGGAGATCCTACGAGCAGTACTTC,CASSLTSGRSYEQYF
NA,TRBV18,TRBJ1-1,NA,TGTGCCAGCTCAATTTTGGTCTGGGGGAACACTGAAGCTTTCTTT,CASSILVWGNTEAFF
NA,TRBV7-2,TRBJ2-2,few,TGTGCCAGCAGCTTGCGACAGTCCGGGGAGCTGTTTTTT,CASSLRQSGELFF
NA,TRBV30,TRBJ2-7,NA,TGTGCCTGGAGTGTAAGTACCTACGAGCAGTACTTC,CAWSVSTYEQYF
NA,TRBV19,TRBJ2-7,NA,TGTGCCAGTAGCCTGGGACGGCCCTACGAGCAGTACTTC,CASSLGRPYEQYF
NA,TRBV9,TRBJ2-5,NA,TGTGCCAGCAGCGTAGACCAGCAAGAGACCCAGTACTTC,CASSVDQQETQYF